This TCR beta chain was sequenced during a study of CD8 T cells in Susac syndrome. CDR1 is LNHDA, CDR2 SQIVND, per germline (reference sequence). The V end lost 3 bases, the J end lost 7 bases, and 13 bases lay between the germline ends. The CDR3 totals 14 residues. Random hexamers primed reverse transcription of roughly 0.5 to 1 ug RNA. TCRdb re-called the immunoSEQ multiplex PCR reads with MiXCR, one entry per CDR3 protein. The sample lists 70,000 to 100,000 distinct CDR3 sequences, 85% to 95% occurring once. The sequencing input was CD8+ T cells from PBMCs. The sequence was collected from a human donor in good health. This chain links TRBV19 with TRBJ2-1, with D possibly matching TRBD1 (7 bases). Here the CDR3 DNA reads TGTGCCAGTAGTATTGGAGGGGGCATGAATGAGCAGTTCTTC. It translates to CASSIGGGMNEQFF. Supplemented by reference TRBV19 and TRBJ2-1, the full variable domain reads DGGITQSPKYLFRKEGQNVTLSCEQNLNHDAMYWYRQDPGQGLRLIYYSQIVNDFQKGDIAEGYSVSREKKESFPLTVTSAQKNPTAFYLCASSIGGGMNEQFFGPGTRLTVL.